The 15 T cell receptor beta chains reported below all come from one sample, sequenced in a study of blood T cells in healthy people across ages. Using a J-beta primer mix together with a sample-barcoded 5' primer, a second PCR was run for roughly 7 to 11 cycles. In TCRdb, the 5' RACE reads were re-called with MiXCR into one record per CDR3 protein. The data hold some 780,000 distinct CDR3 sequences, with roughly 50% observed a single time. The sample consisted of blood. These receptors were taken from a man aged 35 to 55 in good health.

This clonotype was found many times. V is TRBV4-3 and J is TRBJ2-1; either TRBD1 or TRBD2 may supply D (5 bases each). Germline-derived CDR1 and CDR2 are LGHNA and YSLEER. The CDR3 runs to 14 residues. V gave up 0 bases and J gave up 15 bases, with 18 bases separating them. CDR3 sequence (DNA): TGCGCCAGCAGCCAAGATTATGGGGACCAAGAGGGGTTCTTC. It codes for CASSQDYGDQEGFF.

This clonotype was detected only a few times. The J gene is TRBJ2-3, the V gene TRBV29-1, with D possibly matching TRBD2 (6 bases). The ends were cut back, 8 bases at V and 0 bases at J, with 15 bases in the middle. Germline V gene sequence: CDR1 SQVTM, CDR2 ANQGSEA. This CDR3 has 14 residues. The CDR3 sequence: CSFRSGLSTDTQYF. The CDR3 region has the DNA TGCAGCTTTAGATCTGGACTAAGCACAGATACGCAGTATTTT.

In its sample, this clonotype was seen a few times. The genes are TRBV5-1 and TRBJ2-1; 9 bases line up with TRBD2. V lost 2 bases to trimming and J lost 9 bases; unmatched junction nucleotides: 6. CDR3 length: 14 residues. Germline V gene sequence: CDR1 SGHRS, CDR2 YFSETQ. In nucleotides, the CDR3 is TGCGCCAGCAGCTTAGCTAGCGGGATAAGTGAGCAGTTCTTC. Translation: CASSLASGISEQFF.

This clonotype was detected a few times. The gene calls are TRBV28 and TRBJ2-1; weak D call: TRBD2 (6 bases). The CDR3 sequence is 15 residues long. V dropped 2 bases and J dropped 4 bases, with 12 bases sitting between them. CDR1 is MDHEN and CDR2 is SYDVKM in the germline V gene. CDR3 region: CASSLPQRVYNEQFF. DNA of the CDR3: TGTGCCAGCAGTTTACCCCAGCGGGTTTACAATGAGCAGTTCTTC.

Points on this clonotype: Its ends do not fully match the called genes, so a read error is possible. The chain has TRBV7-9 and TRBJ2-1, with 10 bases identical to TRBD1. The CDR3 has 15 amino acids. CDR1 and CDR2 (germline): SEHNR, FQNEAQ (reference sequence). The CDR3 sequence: CASRSDRGVRNEQVF. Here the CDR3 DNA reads TGTGCCAGCCGCTCGGACAGGGGGGTACGAAATGAGCAGGTCTTC. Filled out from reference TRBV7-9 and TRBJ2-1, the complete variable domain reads DTGVSQNPRHKITKRGQNVTFRCDPISEHNRLYWYRQTLGQGPEFLTYFQNEAQLEKSRLLSDRFSAERPKGSFSTLEIQRTEQGDSAMYLCASRSDRGVRNEQVFGPGTRLTVL.

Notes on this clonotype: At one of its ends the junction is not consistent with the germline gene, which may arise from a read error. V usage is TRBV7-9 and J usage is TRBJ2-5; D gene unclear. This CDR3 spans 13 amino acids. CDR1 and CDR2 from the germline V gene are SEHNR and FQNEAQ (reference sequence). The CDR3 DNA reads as TGTGCCTGCAGCTACCTAGACCGAGAGACCCAGTACTTC. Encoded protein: CACSYLDRETQYF.

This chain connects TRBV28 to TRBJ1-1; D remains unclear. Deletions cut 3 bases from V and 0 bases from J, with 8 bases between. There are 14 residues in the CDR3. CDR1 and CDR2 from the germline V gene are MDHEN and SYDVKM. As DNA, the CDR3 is TGTGCCAGCAGTTTCTTCACCATGAACACTGAAGCTTTCTTT. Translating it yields CASSFFTMNTEAFF.

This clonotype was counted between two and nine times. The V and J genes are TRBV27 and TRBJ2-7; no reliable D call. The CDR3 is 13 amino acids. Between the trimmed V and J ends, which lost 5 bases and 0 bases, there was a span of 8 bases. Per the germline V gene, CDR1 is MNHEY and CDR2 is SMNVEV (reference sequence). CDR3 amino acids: CASSISASYEQYF. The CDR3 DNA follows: TGTGCCAGCAGTATCTCGGCCTCCTACGAGCAGTACTTC.

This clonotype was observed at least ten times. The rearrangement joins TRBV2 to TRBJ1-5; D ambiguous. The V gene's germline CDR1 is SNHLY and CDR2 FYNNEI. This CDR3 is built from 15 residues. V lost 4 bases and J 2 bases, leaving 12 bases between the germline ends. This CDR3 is CASSVLAVGNQPQHF. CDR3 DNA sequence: TGTGCCAGCAGTGTATTAGCCGTGGGCAATCAGCCCCAGCATTTT.

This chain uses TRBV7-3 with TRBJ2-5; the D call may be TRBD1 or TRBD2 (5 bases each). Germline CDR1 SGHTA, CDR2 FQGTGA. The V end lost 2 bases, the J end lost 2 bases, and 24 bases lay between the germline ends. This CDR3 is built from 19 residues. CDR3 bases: TGTGCCAGCAGCTTATCTGGGGGTAGGGTCTGGGGTACTCAAGAGACCCAGTACTTC. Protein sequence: CASSLSGGRVWGTQETQYF.

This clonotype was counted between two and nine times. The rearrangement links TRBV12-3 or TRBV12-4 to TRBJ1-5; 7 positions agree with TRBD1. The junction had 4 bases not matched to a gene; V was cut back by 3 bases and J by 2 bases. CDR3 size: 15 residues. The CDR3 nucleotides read TGTGCCAGCAGTTTTGACAGGGCTGGCAATCAGCCCCAGCATTTT. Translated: CASSFDRAGNQPQHF.

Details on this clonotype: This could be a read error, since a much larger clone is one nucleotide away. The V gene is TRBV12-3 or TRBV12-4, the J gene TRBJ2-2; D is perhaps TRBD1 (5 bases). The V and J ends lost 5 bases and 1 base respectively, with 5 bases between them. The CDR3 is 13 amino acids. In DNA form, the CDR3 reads TGTGCCAGCAGTGACAGGAACACCGGGGAGCTGTTTTTT. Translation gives CASSDRNTGELFF.

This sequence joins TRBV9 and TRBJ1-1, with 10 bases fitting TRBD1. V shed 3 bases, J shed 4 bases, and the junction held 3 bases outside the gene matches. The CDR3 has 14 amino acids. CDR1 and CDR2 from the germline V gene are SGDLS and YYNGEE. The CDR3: CASSGDRGSTEAFF. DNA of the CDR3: TGTGCCAGCAGCGGGGACAGGGGTAGCACTGAAGCTTTCTTT.

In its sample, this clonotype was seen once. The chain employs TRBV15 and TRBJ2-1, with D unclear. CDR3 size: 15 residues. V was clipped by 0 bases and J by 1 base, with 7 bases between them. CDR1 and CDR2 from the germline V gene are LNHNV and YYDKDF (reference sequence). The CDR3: CATSRDPRSYNEQFF. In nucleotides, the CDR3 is TGTGCCACCAGCAGAGATCCTAGGTCCTACAATGAGCAGTTCTTC.

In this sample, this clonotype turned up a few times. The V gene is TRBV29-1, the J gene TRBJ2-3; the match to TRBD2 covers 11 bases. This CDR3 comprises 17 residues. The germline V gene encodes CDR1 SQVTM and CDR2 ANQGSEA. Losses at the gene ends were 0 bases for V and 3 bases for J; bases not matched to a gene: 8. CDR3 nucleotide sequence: TGCAGCGTTGAAGACCGCCGACTAGCGGGGAGGACAGATACGCAGTATTTT. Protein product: CSVEDRRLAGRTDTQYF.